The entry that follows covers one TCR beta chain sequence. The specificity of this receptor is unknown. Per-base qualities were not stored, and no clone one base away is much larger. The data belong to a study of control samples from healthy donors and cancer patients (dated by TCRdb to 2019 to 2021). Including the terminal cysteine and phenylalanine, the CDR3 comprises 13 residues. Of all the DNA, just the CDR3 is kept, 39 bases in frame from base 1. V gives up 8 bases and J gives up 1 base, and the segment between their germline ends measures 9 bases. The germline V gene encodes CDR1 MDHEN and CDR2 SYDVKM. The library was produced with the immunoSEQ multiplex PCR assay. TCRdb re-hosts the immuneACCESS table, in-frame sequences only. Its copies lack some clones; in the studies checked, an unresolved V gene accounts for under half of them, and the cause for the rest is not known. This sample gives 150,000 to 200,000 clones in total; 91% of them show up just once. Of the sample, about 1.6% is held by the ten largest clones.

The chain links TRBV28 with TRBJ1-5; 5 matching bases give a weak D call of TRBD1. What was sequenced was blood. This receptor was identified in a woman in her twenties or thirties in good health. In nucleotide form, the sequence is TGTGCCAGCGGCAGGGTGAGCAATCAGCCCCAGCATTTT. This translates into CASGRVSNQPQHF.